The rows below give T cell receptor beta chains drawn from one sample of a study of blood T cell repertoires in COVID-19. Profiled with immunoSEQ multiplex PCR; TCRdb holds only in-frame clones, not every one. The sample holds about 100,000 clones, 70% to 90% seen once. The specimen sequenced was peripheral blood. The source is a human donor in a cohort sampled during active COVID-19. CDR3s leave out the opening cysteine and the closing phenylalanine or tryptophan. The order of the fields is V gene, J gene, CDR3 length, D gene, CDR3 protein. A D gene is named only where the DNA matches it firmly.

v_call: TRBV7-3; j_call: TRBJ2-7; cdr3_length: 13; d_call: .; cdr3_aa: ASSLGQGWSYEQY
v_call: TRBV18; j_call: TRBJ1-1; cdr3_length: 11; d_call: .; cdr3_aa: ASSPTIRAEAF
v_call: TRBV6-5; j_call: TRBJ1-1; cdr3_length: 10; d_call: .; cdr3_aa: AAGQGNTEAF
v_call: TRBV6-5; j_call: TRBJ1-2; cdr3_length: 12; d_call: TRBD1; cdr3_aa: ASKPGQGVNGYT
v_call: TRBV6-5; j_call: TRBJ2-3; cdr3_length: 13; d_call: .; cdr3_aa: ASSYSITARDTQY
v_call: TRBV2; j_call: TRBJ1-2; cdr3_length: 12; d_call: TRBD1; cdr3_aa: ASSGTGLRSSYT
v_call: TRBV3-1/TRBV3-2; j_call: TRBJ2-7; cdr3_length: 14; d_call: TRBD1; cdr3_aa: ASSQVWGQGPYEQY
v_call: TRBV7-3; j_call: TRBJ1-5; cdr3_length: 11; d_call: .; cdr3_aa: ASSLGQGQPQH
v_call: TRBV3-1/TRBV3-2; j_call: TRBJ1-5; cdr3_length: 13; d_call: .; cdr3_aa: ASSQGGVRGQPQH
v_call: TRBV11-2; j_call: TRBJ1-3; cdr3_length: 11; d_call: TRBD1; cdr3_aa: ASSPGQEGTIY
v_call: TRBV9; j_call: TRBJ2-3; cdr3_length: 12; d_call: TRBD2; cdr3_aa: ASNERGVTDTQY
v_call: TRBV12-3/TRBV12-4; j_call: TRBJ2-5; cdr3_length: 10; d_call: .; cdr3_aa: ASSFAVETQY
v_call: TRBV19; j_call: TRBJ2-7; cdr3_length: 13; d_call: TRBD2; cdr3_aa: ASSPLAGHSYEQY
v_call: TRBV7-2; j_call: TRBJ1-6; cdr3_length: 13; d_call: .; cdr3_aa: ASSPGAADNSPLH
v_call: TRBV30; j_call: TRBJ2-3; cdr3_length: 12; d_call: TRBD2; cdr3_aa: AWSGLADTDTQY
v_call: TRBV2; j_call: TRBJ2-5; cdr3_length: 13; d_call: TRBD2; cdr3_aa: ASTAGRAGGETQY
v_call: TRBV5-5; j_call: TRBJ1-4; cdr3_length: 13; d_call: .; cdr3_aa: ASSSDRATNEKLF
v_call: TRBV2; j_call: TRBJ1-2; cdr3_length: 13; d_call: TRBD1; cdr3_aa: ARGQGTALNYGYT
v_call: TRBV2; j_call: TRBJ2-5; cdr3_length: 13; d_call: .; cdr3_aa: ASSTPPADQETQY
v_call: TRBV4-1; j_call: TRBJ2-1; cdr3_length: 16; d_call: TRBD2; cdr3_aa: ASSQPRLAGGRGNEQF
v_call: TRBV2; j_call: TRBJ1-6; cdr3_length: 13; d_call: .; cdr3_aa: ASTYGSSYNSPLH
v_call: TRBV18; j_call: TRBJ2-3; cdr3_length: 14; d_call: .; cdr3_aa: ASSPPGSRRTDTQY
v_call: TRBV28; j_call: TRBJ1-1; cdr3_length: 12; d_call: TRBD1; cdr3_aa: ASNPGQMNTEAF
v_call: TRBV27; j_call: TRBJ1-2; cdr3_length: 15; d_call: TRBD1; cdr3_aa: ASSLWSGGPLNYGYT
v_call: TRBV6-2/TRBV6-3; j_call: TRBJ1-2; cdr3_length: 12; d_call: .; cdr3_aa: ASSYSDLQGDYT
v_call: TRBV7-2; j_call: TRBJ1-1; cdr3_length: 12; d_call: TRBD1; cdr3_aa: ASSPDRGRIFAF
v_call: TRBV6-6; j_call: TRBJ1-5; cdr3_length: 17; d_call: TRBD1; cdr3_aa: ASSPRQGSLRRGNQPQH
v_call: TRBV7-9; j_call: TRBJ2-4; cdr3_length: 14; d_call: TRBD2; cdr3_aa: ASSLLASGGADIQY
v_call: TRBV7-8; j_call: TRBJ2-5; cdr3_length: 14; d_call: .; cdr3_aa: ASSLIGVAGWETQY
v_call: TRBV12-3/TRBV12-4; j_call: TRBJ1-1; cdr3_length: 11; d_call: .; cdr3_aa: ASSSQQNTEAF
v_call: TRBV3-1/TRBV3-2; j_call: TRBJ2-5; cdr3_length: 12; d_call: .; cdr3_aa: ASSQNQGLETQY
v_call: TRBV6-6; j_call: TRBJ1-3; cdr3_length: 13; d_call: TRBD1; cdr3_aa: ASSAGTGAGNTIY